This T cell receptor (beta chain) was profiled in a study of blood T cell repertoires in COVID-19. About the study: The analysed material was cDNA or gDNA that came from T cells, B-cell-depleted T cells, or PBMCs.

The CDR3 has 15 residues. CDR1 is ENHRY, CDR2 SYGVKD, per germline. V dropped 6 bases and J dropped 10; count of bases not matched to a gene: 9. The assay was immunoSEQ multiplex PCR, and TCRdb's table has in-frame clones only and misses some. In the table there are 270,000 or so clones, about 86% of which are singletons. V is TRBV10-3 and J is TRBJ2-1; 13 nucleotides match TRBD2. The sequenced sample was peripheral blood. The TCR comes from a woman in her sixties with active or convalescent COVID-19. CDR3 DNA sequence: TGTGCCATCAGCGAAACTAGCGGGGGGGCCGTGGAGCAGTTCTTC. Translating it yields CAISETSGGAVEQFF.